The present TCR beta chain was sequenced within a study of CD8+ T cells in alopecia areata. Concerning this clone: Its target is not known.

Whole-study findings and limits: Alopecia totalis/universalis scalp especially showed more expanded CD8+ clones than normal scalp.

The treatment: oral pan-JAK inhibitor, 5-10 mg twice daily. PBMCs served as the source from which CD4+ and CD8+ T cells were sorted. RNA, once extracted, was reverse transcribed into cDNA for use as the sequencing template. Only in-frame clones appear in the TCRdb table, and some are missing; sequencing was by immunoSEQ multiplex PCR. The data show 160,000 or so clones, with 58% seen just once and 16% held by the top ten. The CDR3 runs to 16 residues. CDR1 and CDR2 (germline): MGHRA, YSYEKL. V lost 2 bases to trimming and J lost 5 bases; unmatched junction nucleotides: 6. This sample comprised CD4+ T cells sorted from blood, obtained around week 55, from a patient treated with tofacitinib. The V gene is TRBV4-1, the J gene TRBJ2-7; TRBD2 matches 13 bases. The TCR comes from a human donor with alopecia areata. As DNA, the CDR3 is TGCGCCAGCAGCCAAAGTATGGGACTAGCGGGACACGAGCAGTACTTC. This encodes CASSQSMGLAGHEQYF.